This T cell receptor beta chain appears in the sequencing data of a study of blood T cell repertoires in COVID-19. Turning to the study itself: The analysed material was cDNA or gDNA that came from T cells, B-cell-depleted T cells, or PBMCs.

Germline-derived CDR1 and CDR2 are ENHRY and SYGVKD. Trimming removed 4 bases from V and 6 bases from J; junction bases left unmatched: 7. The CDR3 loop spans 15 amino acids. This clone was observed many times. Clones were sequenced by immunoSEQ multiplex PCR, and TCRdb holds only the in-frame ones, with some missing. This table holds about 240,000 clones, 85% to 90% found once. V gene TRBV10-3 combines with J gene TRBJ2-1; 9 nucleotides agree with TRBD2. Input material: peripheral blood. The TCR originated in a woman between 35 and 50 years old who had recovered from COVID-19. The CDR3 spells CAISGLAGAGNEQFF. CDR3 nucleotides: TGTGCCATCAGTGGATTAGCGGGAGCAGGCAATGAGCAGTTCTTC.